Below, 10 T cell receptor beta chains from the same sample are listed, as sequenced in a study of glioma-infiltrating T cells after dendritic cell vaccination. Profiled with immunoSEQ multiplex PCR; TCRdb holds only in-frame clones, not every one. In the table there are tens of thousands of clones, around four fifths of which are singletons. Time point in this sample: after dendritic cell vaccination, including at tumor progression/relapse. Sequences were derived from blood, sampled after dendritic cell vaccination. The receptors here all came from a human donor with glioblastoma.

V usage is TRBV11-2 and J usage is TRBJ2-1; D ambiguous. Trimming stripped 5 bases from V and 8 bases from J, with 16 bases between. Germline V CDR1 and CDR2: SGHAT, FQNNGV. This CDR3 has 14 residues. The CDR3 DNA follows: TGTGCCAGCAGCCCCGTTCGAGGTTGGCATGAGCAGTTCTTC. The encoded protein is CASSPVRGWHEQFF.

V is TRBV4-2 and J is TRBJ1-5; D gene unclear. With 0 bases removed from V and 7 bases from J, the gap between germline ends came to 7 bases. Germline V CDR1 and CDR2: LGHNA, YNFKEQ. The CDR3 sequence is 13 residues long. CDR3 residues: CASSQDAGQPQHF. CDR3 nucleotide sequence: TGTGCCAGCAGCCAAGATGCGGGACAGCCCCAGCATTTT.

The chain has TRBV4-2 and TRBJ1-1, with 9 bases matching TRBD1. The CDR3 spans 17 residues. Germline V lookup: CDR1 LGHNA, CDR2 YNFKEQ. Unmatched junction bases numbered 10, after V lost 4 bases and J lost 1 base. The CDR3 DNA sequence: TGTGCCAGCAGCCCATGGACAGGGGCACCCGGGAACACTGAAGCTTTCTTT. The encoded protein is CASSPWTGAPGNTEAFF.

The chain is built from TRBV6-5 and TRBJ2-5; tentatively, D is TRBD1 (6 bases). This CDR3 has 13 residues. V was pared by 6 bases and J by 5 bases, with 13 bases between. Germline CDR1 reads MNHEY; CDR2 reads SVGAGI. This CDR3 reads CASRRGSGETQYF. CDR3 nucleotide sequence: TGTGCCAGCAGGAGGGGGTCGGGGGAGACCCAGTACTTC.

The chain combines TRBV5-1 with TRBJ1-3; D uncertain. V lost 0 bases and J lost 8, with 9 bases in between. Per the germline V gene, CDR1 is SGHRS and CDR2 is YFSETQ. This CDR3 region has 13 residues. CDR3 in amino acids: CASSLGREDTIYF. In DNA, the CDR3 is TGCGCCAGCAGCTTGGGTAGGGAGGACACCATATATTTT.

The DNA of the CDR3 is TGTGCCAGCAGTTTATCGGCCGGGAGCACAGATACGCAGTATTTT. This codes for CASSLSAGSTDTQYF. The chain links TRBV27 to TRBJ2-3; D is uncertain. Germline lookup yields CDR1 MNHEY and CDR2 SMNVEV (reference sequence). The CDR3 extends over 15 amino acids. The V and J ends lost 0 bases and 0 bases respectively, with 7 bases between them.

The chain uses TRBV7-8 and TRBJ1-2; the match to TRBD1 covers 7 bases. The CDR3 is 14 residues long. Trimming at V came to 2 bases and at J to 2 bases, leaving 2 bases not matched to a gene. CDR1 is SGHVS and CDR2 is FQNEAQ in the germline V gene. CDR3 DNA sequence: TGTGCCAGCAGCTTATGGACAGGCAACTATGGCTACACCTTC. Translation gives CASSLWTGNYGYTF.

The chain employs TRBV11-3 and TRBJ2-1; possibly TRBD2 for D (6 bases). The V gene's germline CDR1 is SGHNT and CDR2 YENEEA. CDR3 length: 16 amino acids. Deletions cut 1 base from V and 2 bases from J, with 12 bases between. The chain's CDR3 is CASSLGGTTAYNEQFF. In nucleotides, the CDR3 is TGTGCCAGCAGCTTAGGCGGGACGACGGCCTACAATGAGCAGTTCTTC.

The CDR3 sequence: CATYSGYGYTF. DNA of the CDR3: TGTGCCACTTACAGCGGCTATGGCTACACCTTC. This chain connects TRBV25-1 to TRBJ1-2; D gene ambiguous. Trimming shortened V by 10 bases and J by 4 bases, and 10 bases separated the two germline ends. CDR1 and CDR2 (germline): MGHDK, SYGVNS. The CDR3 has 11 residues.

This chain links TRBV29-1 with TRBJ1-5; possible D gene TRBD1, 5 bases. The CDR3 contains 12 residues. V lost 6 bases, J lost 4 bases, and 10 bases lay in between. Germline V gene data show CDR1 as SQVTM and CDR2 as ANQGSEA. In nucleotides, the CDR3 is TGCAGCGTAAGGGAGGGGAATCAGCCCCAGCATTTT. Translated, it gives CSVREGNQPQHF. Complete variable domain (other parts from reference TRBV29-1 and TRBJ1-5): SAVISQKPSRDICQRGTSLTIQCQVDSQVTMMFWYRQQPGQSLTLIATANQGSEATYESGFVIDKFPISRPNLTFSTLTVSNMSPEDSSIYLCSVREGNQPQHFGDGTRLSIL.